This entry describes one T cell receptor beta chain. There is no known antigen for this receptor. No clone much larger than this one lies a single base away; base qualities are absent. The sample's time point label, in plain terms: around 22 weeks on oral tofacitinib. The sample's treatment or condition label is to be understood as: oral pan-JAK inhibitor, 5-10 mg twice daily. Lesional scalp punch biopsies and peripheral blood were collected from alopecia areata patients. PBMCs were isolated by density centrifugation and stained for CD3, CD4 and CD8, after which CD4+ and CD8+ T cells were sorted on a FACSAria. To prepare the library, the immunoSEQ multiplex PCR assay was applied. For TCR sequencing, RNA was extracted from every sample and reverse transcribed into cDNA to serve as template. SuperScript III was used to make first-strand cDNA, primed with a 2:1 mix of oligo-dT and random hexamers. A synthetic immune receptor repertoire was used to measure amplification bias, and any remaining bias was corrected computationally. The study's processing was this. Raw reads were preprocessed to remove errors, and CDR3 was defined by IMGT conventions from the conserved cysteine to phenylalanine. Clonality was computed by normalizing Shannon entropy by log2 of the number of productive unique TCRs and subtracting the result from 1. CD4 or CD8 identity of scalp clones was inferred by cross-referencing scalp TCRbeta sequences with sorted blood CD4 and CD8 repertoires. TCRdb mirrors the immuneACCESS table, restricted to in-frame sequences. Some clones are absent from its copies; in checked studies, under half trace to an unresolved V gene, and the reason for the others is unknown. D and trimming were read from the DNA, whereas the V and J calls and clone size are those reported in that table. For this sample there are roughly 190,000 clones; approximately 57% appear just once. Just over 1% of the sample comes from the top ten.

CDR1 MNHNS and CDR2 SASEGT were looked up in the germline V gene. From its cysteine to its phenylalanine, the CDR3 spans 15 amino acids. Solely the CDR3 DNA is kept, with 45 bases framed from the first base. Trimming removed 7 bases from V and 2 bases from J; the gene matches leave 7 bases unexplained. This sample is part of a study of CD8+ T cells in alopecia areata (dated by TCRdb to 2016 to 2019). About the investigation overall: Treated patients were enrolled in an open-label pilot trial of oral tofacitinib at 5 to 10 mg twice daily for moderate-to-severe alopecia areata. Biopsies were taken from tofacitinib-treated patients at baseline and at 4 and 24 weeks of treatment, and a later scalp biopsy was taken in several of the tofacitinib-treated patients. Tofacitinib was given for 6 to 18 months, followed by 6 months of follow-up off drug to assess delayed response and recurrence. RNA was extracted with the PAXgene miRNA kit for fixed scalp, the miRNeasy kit for PBMCs, and the RNeasy kit for mouse skin. In humans, TCRbeta sequencing was performed on scalp tissue and on sorted CD4+ and CD8+ peripheral blood T cells from healthy controls and from patients with patchy or totalis/universalis alopecia areata. The SALT score, which quantifies the percentage of affected scalp surface area, was used to measure disease severity in treated patients. TCRbeta CDR3 regions were amplified by immunoSEQ multiplex PCR with 35 Vbeta forward and 13 Jbeta reverse primers. In both human patients and the C3H/HeJ mouse model, the study applied high-throughput TCRbeta sequencing to look at T cell clonal expansion in alopecia areata. Clonality in the scalp was compared among normal scalp (n=4), patchy alopecia areata scalp (n=8), and alopecia totalis/universalis scalp (n=8). Points the paper makes about the study in general: Tofacitinib significantly lowered scalp clonality and the number of expanded CD8+ clones among the top 100 scalp clones. Compared with normal scalp, lesional scalp, particularly in alopecia totalis/universalis, had higher clonality and more expanded CD8+ clones, which suggests antigenic drive. Many expanded lesional clones were found to persist in scalp and blood during tofacitinib treatment, and relapse after treatment cessation may be partly explained by this persistence. Because the treated cohort was small and included a single nonresponder, larger studies are needed to assess links between baseline CD8+ expansion and response. Compared with mice, TCR sequences shared between patients were less clear, possibly partly because of HLA diversity across the patient population. Unlike mouse skin, which is dominated by gammadelta T cells, normal human skin has resident alphabeta T cells that are also sequenced, and this complicates analysis of the scalp TCR repertoire.

Source: CD4+ T cells sorted from blood, taken at week 24, from a patient treated with tofacitinib. The TCR was taken from a human donor with alopecia areata. The chain employs TRBV6-1 and TRBJ1-5; the central 8 bases match TRBD1. For the CDR3, the sequence is CASTDRGRRNQPQHF. The DNA reads TGTGCCAGCACCGACAGGGGCCGGCGCAATCAGCCCCAGCATTTT.